This T cell receptor (beta chain) was found in a study of Graves' ophthalmopathy and Graves' hyperthyroidism. This clonotype was seen ten or more times. The CDR3 is 11 residues long. V shed 7 bases and J shed 4 bases, with 10 bases lying between them. Looked up from germline, CDR1 is SQVTM and CDR2 is ANQGSEA. Amplified material comprised TCR beta CDR3 regions derived from RNA transcripts. An initial RT-PCR round employing HTBI primers preceded a second-round multiplex PCR. TCRdb re-called the multiplex PCR reads through MiXCR, storing one row per CDR3 protein. The sample yields 350,000 to 450,000 distinct CDR3 sequences, roughly 20% seen once.

This sequence was found in a woman younger than 30 with stable Graves' hyperthyroidism. The chain has TRBV29-1 and TRBJ2-5; D is ambiguous. Sequencing was carried out using peripheral blood. CDR3 nucleotide sequence: TGCAGCGATGGGTCGCGAGAGACCCAGTACTTC. Translated, it gives CSDGSRETQYF.